Listed here are 21 T cell receptor beta chains from one sample, sequenced in a study of beta chain features in type 1 diabetes. These receptors are not linked to any known antigen. Expressed TCRB transcripts were sequenced, since all the RNA that had been isolated was reverse transcribed. The table came from immunoSEQ multiplex PCR; TCRdb's copy has only in-frame clones and leaves some out. The sample shows some 640,000 clones, over 11% of them seen only once. Study conclusions and caveats: The study found moderately but significantly shorter TCRB CDR3s in all four CD4+ subsets of Type 1 diabetes patients.

Specimen: naive CD4+ T cells from blood. Receptors originate from a man younger than 30 with type 1 diabetes.

J is TRBJ2-7 and V is TRBV7-2; TRBD2 aligns across 7 bases. The germline gives CDR1 SGHTA, CDR2 FQGNSA. After removal of 5 bases from V and 5 bases from J, the junction contained 21 bases not matched to a gene. The CDR3 runs 18 residues. The DNA for the CDR3 is TGTGCCAGCAGCCCTGGACTAGGGCGGGAGTGGTCAGATGACGAGCAGTACTTC. Amino acid sequence: CASSPGLGREWSDDEQYF.

This clone showed up just a few times. The rearrangement links TRBV4-2 to TRBJ2-1; tentative D call: TRBD2 (6 bases). The CDR3 is 14 residues long. The ends were cut back, 1 base at V and 5 bases at J, with 9 bases in the middle. The germline CDR1 and CDR2 sequences are LGHNA and YNFKEQ. CDR3 sequence reads: CASSQGRGNNEQFF. As DNA, the CDR3 is TGTGCCAGCAGCCAAGGTCGGGGGAACAATGAGCAGTTCTTC.

The chain has TRBV7-8 and TRBJ2-7, with 9 bases matching TRBD1. This CDR3 spans 15 amino acids. With V trimmed by 4 bases and J by 2 bases, 6 bases remained unmatched. The germline V gene has CDR1 SGHVS and CDR2 FQNEAQ. The CDR3 sequence: CASSSGTGIAYEQYF. The CDR3 DNA sequence: TGTGCCAGCAGCTCCGGGACAGGGATCGCCTACGAGCAGTACTTC.

V gene TRBV30 combines with J gene TRBJ2-2, with D possibly TRBD2 on 6 matching bases. V gave up 3 bases and J gave up 6 bases, with 14 bases separating them. This CDR3 comprises 14 residues. Germline CDR1 is GTSNPN and CDR2 is SVGIG (reference sequence). CDR3 region: CAWSPLWGAGELFF. CDR3 sequence (DNA): TGTGCCTGGAGCCCCTTGTGGGGGGCCGGGGAGCTGTTTTTT. The full variable domain, in which reference TRBV30 and TRBJ2-2 provide the parts outside the CDR3, is SQTIHQWPATLVQPVGSPLSLECTVEGTSNPNLYWYRQAAGRGLQLLFYSVGIGQISSEVPQNLSASRPQDRQFILSSKKLLLSDSGFYLCAWSPLWGAGELFFGEGSRLTVL.

The chain couples TRBV18 to TRBJ1-4; D is unresolved. Germline V CDR1 and CDR2: KGHSH, LQKENI. V was trimmed by 6 bases and J by 5 bases, leaving 10 bases between them. This CDR3 region has 13 residues. In DNA, the CDR3 is TGTGCCAGCTCCGGTAGAGTAAATGAAAAACTGTTTTTT. Its translation is CASSGRVNEKLFF.

The chain carries TRBV29-1 and TRBJ2-7; a weak D match, TRBD1 (5 bases). CDR1 is SQVTM, CDR2 ANQGSEA, per germline. CDR3 length: 14 residues. The V end lost 4 bases, the J end lost 6 bases, and 19 bases lay between the germline ends. The CDR3 DNA is TGCAGCGTTGCGAATTTCAGGACACCAACCGAGCAGTACTTC. Its protein is CSVANFRTPTEQYF.

This chain joins TRBV7-2 and TRBJ1-3; D possibly corresponds to TRBD1 (5 bases). Trimming took off 5 bases at V and 8 bases at J, with 16 bases between the two ends. There are 14 residues in the CDR3. The V gene's germline CDR1 is SGHTA and CDR2 FQGNSA. CDR3 bases: TGTGCCAGCAGCGGAGGGGTATCGGTTCACACCATATATTTT. Encoded protein: CASSGGVSVHTIYF.

The chain combines TRBV20-1 with TRBJ2-5; possible D gene TRBD1, 8 bases. Germline V gene lookup returns CDR1 DFQATT and CDR2 SNEGSKA (reference sequence). The CDR3 loop spans 11 amino acids. The CDR3 coding sequence is TGCAGAGGACAGGGAGGGGAGACCCAGTACTTC. This codes for CRGQGGETQYF.

This sequence joins TRBV30 and TRBJ2-1; the D gene is possibly TRBD2 (6 bases). The CDR3 consists of 13 residues. Per germline, CDR1 GTSNPN and CDR2 SVGIG (reference sequence). The V end was cut by 4 bases, the J end by 6 bases, with 13 bases between. Here the CDR3 reads CAWTLGGFNEQFF. CDR3 in DNA: TGTGCCTGGACCCTAGGAGGGTTCAATGAGCAGTTCTTC. The full variable domain, with the rest looked up from reference TRBV30 and TRBJ2-1, is SQTIHQWPATLVQPVGSPLSLECTVEGTSNPNLYWYRQAAGRGLQLLFYSVGIGQISSEVPQNLSASRPQDRQFILSSKKLLLSDSGFYLCAWTLGGFNEQFFGPGTRLTVL.

This clone was seen a handful of times. The rearrangement links TRBV15 to TRBJ1-5; D might be TRBD1 (5 bases). Trimming stripped 1 base from V and 7 bases from J, with 11 bases between. CDR1 and CDR2 (germline): LNHNV, YYDKDF (reference sequence). The CDR3 contains 14 residues. CDR3 in DNA: TGTGCCACCAGCAGAGCAGGGTCTCGACAGCCCCAGCATTTT. This gives the protein CATSRAGSRQPQHF.

This clone has a handful of counts. The V call is TRBV28, the J call TRBJ2-1; no clear D gene. Germline CDR1 and CDR2: MDHEN and SYDVKM. There are 12 residues in the CDR3. V dropped 5 bases and J dropped 2 bases, with 4 bases sitting between them. The CDR3 coding sequence is TGTGCCAGCAGTACCACCTACAATGAGCAGTTCTTC. Residues: CASSTTYNEQFF.

The V gene is TRBV11-2, the J gene TRBJ1-1; D is unresolved. Germline loops: CDR1 SGHAT, CDR2 FQNNGV. The V end was cut by 5 bases, the J end by 13 bases, with 17 bases between. The CDR3 length is 12 residues. CDR3 nucleotide sequence: TGTGCCAGCAGCGGCGGGCGAGCCCAAGGTTTCTTT. Amino acids: CASSGGRAQGFF.

The chain combines TRBV18 with TRBJ2-5, with D possibly matching TRBD2 (5 bases). There are 16 residues in the CDR3. The V and J ends lost 3 bases and 5 bases respectively, with 19 bases between them. Germline CDR1 KGHSH, CDR2 LQKENI. Here the CDR3 reads CASSPRGRAGEETQYF. CDR3 in DNA: TGTGCCAGCTCACCCCGTGGTCGCGCCGGGGAGGAGACCCAGTACTTC.

The rearrangement joins TRBV5-1 to TRBJ2-7; TRBD1 agrees at 7 bases. The CDR3 runs to 16 residues. Germline V gives CDR1 SGHRS, CDR2 YFSETQ. Trimming took 6 bases from V and 2 from J; bases not matched to a gene: 14. CDR3 residues: CASTDPAGTETYEQYF. In DNA, the CDR3 is TGCGCCAGCACAGACCCGGCCGGGACAGAAACCTACGAGCAGTACTTC.

Notes on this clone: One junction end disagrees with the germline gene, perhaps due to a read error. This chain connects TRBV30 to TRBJ2-5; 8 nucleotides match TRBD2. CDR3 length: 13 amino acids. Looked up from germline, CDR1 is GTSNPN and CDR2 is SVGIG (reference sequence). CDR3 bases: TGTGCCTGGAGGGTACCAGCGGGAGAGCCCCAGTACTTC. Translated: CAWRVPAGEPQYF.

The rearrangement uses TRBV7-8 and TRBJ2-5; 9 positions agree with TRBD1. Germline CDR1 reads SGHVS; CDR2 reads FQNEAQ. Germline trimming cut 5 bases from V and 4 bases from J; bases unmatched to any gene: 11. This CDR3 has 16 amino acids. The CDR3 spells CASSPRRDRVSETQYF. The CDR3 bases are TGTGCCAGCAGCCCTCGCCGGGACAGGGTCTCAGAGACCCAGTACTTC.

The rearrangement links TRBV6-5 to TRBJ2-4, with D unresolved. This CDR3 spans 13 amino acids. Germline V lookup: CDR1 MNHEY, CDR2 SVGAGI. The germline V and J ends were trimmed by 4 bases and 1 base, with 5 bases remaining between them. The CDR3 sequence is CASSSGAKNIQYF. As DNA, the CDR3 is TGTGCCAGCAGTTCCGGGGCCAAAAACATTCAGTACTTC.

This clone was seen a few times. The chain couples TRBV20-1 to TRBJ2-1, with 8 positions matching TRBD2. The CDR3 is 11 residues long. The germline V gene has CDR1 DFQATT and CDR2 SNEGSKA (reference sequence). Trimming took 7 bases from V and 8 from J; bases not matched to a gene: 4. CDR3 nucleotides: TGCAGTGTAGCGGGATTCGATGAGCAGTTCTTC. Translating gives CSVAGFDEQFF.

This clone was seen once. The chain carries TRBV5-4 and TRBJ2-2; TRBD1 matches 11 bases. CDR3 size: 16 residues. CDR1 SGHNT and CDR2 YYREEE come from the germline V gene (reference sequence). With 3 bases clipped from V and 5 bases from J, the junction kept 6 bases outside the gene matches. CDR3 nucleotide sequence: TGTGCCAGCAGCTCCGGGACAGGGGGTAGTACCGGGGAGCTGTTTTTT. Amino acids: CASSSGTGGSTGELFF.

J is TRBJ1-4 and V is TRBV7-9; TRBD1 matches 9 bases. V trimming: 3 bases; J trimming: 6 bases; junction bases outside the gene matches: 2. This CDR3 contains 14 residues. Germline V gives CDR1 SEHNR, CDR2 FQNEAQ (reference sequence). Here the CDR3 reads CASSLGTGYEKLFF. CDR3 in DNA: TGTGCCAGCAGCTTGGGGACAGGGTATGAAAAACTGTTTTTT.

The gene calls are TRBV30 and TRBJ2-5, with TRBD1 as a possible D gene (5 bases). The CDR3 consists of 14 residues. V lost 3 bases and J 1 base, leaving 12 bases between the germline ends. Germline CDR1 and CDR2: GTSNPN and SVGIG (reference sequence). CDR3 in amino acids: CAWSPDSSQETQYF. CDR3 nucleotide sequence: TGTGCCTGGAGCCCCGACAGTTCCCAAGAGACCCAGTACTTC.